This T cell receptor (beta chain) was captured by sequencing in a study of cytomegalovirus exposure and HLA in healthy donors. CDR3 length: 12 amino acids. V lost 6 bases, J lost 7 bases, and 9 bases lay in between. Germline CDR1 WSHSY, CDR2 SAAADI. It was with 60 Vbeta and 13 Jbeta primers that the PCR ran. Sequenced by immunoSEQ multiplex PCR; TCRdb stores in-frame clones only, minus some. The repertoire holds under 200,000 clones, with 70% to 90% as singletons. The chain carries TRBV10-2 and TRBJ1-4, with no clear D. The sequence derives from a woman in her late teens or twenties in good health and CMV-seronegative. Specimen: PBMCs. CDR3 sequence: CASRGATEKLFF. CDR3 DNA: TGCGCCAGCAGGGGCGCGACTGAAAAACTGTTTTTT.